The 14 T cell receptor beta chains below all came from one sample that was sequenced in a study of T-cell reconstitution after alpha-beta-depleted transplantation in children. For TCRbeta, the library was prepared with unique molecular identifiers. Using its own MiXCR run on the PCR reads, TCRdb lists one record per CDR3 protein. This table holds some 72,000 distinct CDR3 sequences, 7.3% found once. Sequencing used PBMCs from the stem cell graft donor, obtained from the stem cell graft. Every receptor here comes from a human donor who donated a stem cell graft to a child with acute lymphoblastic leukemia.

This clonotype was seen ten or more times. CDR3 loop: CASSVGGRTEAFF. The DNA of the CDR3 is TGTGCCAGCAGTGTAGGGGGCCGGACTGAAGCTTTCTTT. The gene calls are TRBV27 and TRBJ1-1, with 7 nucleotides matching TRBD1. CDR3 length equals 13 residues. Per the germline V gene, CDR1 is MNHEY and CDR2 is SMNVEV (reference sequence). The junction had 5 bases not matched to a gene; V was cut back by 5 bases and J by 5 bases.

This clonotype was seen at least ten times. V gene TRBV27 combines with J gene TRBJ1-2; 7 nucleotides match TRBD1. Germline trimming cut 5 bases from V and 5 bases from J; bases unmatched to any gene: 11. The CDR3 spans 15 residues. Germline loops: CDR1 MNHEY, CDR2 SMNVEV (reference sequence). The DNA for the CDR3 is TGTGCCAGCAGTCCGCCCGGGACAGCTGGGTATGGCTACACCTTC. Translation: CASSPPGTAGYGYTF.

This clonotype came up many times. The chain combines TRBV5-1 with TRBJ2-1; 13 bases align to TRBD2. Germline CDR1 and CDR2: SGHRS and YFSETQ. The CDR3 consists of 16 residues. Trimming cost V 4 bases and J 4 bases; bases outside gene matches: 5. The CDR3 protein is CASSNGLAGVYNEQFF. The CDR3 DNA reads TGCGCCAGCAGCAACGGACTAGCGGGGGTTTACAATGAGCAGTTCTTC.

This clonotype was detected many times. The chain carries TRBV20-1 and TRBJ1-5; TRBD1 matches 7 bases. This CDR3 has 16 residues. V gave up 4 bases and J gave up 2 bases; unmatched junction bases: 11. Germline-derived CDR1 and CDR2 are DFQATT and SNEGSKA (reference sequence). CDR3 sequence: CSATHIIDRGNQPQHF. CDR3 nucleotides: TGCAGTGCTACCCACATCATCGACAGGGGCAATCAGCCCCAGCATTTT.

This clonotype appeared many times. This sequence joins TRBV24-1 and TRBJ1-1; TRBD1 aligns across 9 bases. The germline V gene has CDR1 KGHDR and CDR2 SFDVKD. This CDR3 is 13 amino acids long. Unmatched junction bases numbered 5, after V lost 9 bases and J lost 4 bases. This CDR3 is CATAGQGATEAFF. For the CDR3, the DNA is TGTGCCACCGCGGGACAGGGCGCCACTGAAGCTTTCTTT.

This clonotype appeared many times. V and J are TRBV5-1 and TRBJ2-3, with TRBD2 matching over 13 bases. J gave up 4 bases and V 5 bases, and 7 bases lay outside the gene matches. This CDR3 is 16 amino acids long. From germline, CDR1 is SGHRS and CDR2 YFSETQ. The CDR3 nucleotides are TGCGCCAGCAGGTTCGGGACTAGCGGGGCATCAGATACGCAGTATTTT. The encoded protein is CASRFGTSGASDTQYF.

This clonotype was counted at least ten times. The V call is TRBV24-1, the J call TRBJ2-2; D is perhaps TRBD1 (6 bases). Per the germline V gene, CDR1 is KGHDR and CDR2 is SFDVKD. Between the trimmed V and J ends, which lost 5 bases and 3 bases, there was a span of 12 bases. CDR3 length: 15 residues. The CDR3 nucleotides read TGTGCCACCAGTGCCCCGGGACACGACACCGGGGAGCTGTTTTTT. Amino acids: CATSAPGHDTGELFF.

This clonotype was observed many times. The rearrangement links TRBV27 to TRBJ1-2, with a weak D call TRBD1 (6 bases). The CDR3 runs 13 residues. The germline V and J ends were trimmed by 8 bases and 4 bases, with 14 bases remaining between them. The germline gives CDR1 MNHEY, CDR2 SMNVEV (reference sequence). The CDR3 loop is CASSKGGSYGYTF. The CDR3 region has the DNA TGTGCCAGCTCGAAGGGGGGCTCCTATGGCTACACCTTC.

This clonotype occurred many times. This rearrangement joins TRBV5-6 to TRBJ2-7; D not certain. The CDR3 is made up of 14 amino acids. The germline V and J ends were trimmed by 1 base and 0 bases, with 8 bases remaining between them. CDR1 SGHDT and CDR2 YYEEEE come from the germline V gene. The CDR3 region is CASSLNPSSYEQYF. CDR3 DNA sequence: TGTGCCAGCAGCTTGAACCCGAGCTCCTACGAGCAGTACTTC.

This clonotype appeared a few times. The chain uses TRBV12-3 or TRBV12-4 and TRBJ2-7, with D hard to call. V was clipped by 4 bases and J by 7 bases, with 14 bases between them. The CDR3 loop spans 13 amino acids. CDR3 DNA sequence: TGTGCCAGCAGTTCCTCTCCCGGCGCGGAGCAGTACTTC. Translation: CASSSSPGAEQYF.

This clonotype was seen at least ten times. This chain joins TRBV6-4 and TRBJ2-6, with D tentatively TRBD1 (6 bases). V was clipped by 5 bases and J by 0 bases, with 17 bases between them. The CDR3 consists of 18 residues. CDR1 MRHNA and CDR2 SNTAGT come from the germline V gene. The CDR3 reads CASSPSGHSSSGANVLTF. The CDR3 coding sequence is TGTGCCAGCAGTCCTTCGGGACACTCCAGCTCTGGGGCCAACGTCCTGACTTTC.

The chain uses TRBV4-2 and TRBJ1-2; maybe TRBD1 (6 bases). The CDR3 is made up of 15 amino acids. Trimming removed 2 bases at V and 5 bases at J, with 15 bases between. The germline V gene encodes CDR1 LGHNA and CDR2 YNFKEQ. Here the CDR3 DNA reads TGTGCCAGCAGCCAACCCGGGACAAATTTTTATGGCTACACCTTC. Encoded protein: CASSQPGTNFYGYTF.

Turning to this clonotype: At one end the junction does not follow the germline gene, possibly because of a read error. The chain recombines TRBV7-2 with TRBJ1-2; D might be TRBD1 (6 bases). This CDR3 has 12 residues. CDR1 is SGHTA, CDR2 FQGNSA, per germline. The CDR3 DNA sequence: TGTGTCAGCAGCTTGGGGGGCCCGGGCTACACCTTC. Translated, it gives CVSSLGGPGYTF.

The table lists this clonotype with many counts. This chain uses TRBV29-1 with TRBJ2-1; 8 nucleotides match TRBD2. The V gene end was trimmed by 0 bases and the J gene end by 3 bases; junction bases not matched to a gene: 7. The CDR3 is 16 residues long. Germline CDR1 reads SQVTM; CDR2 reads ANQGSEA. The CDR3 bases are TGCAGCGTTGAAGATCGCGGGGGGAATCGCTACAATGAGCAGTTCTTC. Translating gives CSVEDRGGNRYNEQFF.